Described below is a single T cell receptor beta chain sequence and its context. This sample was included in a study of T cells in tuberculosis. Sorting used thawed, overnight-rested PBMC stained with anti-CD3, a viability dye and GMM-loaded CD1B tetramer. C32 glucose monomycolate from Rhodococcus equi was loaded onto the CD1B tetramers. From each donor, about 92,000 tetramer-negative cells were sorted. The CDR3 loop spans 16 amino acids. TCR-alpha and TCR-beta chains were sequenced unpaired. Data came from immunoSEQ multiplex PCR; TCRdb stores just in-frame clones and leaves some out. The table records approximately 57,000 clones, 88% of them present only once.

This sequence originates from an adult woman with latent tuberculosis. The rearrangement joins TRBV21-1 to TRBJ2-3; the D call of TRBD2 is as the table states it, not checked on the DNA. TRBV21-1 is a pseudogene. The sequenced material came from CD1b-GMM tetramer-negative cells sorted from PBMCs. CDR3: CASSKRAGDEPDTQYF. For the CDR3, the DNA is TGTGCCAGCAGCAAAAGAGCGGGAGACGAACCAGATACGCAGTATTTT.